The clone carrying this T cell receptor (beta chain) appeared a few times. This sample stems from a study of blood T cells in healthy people across ages. Study overall: Using template switching, researchers captured about one barcoded beta molecule for each two T cells.

Alongside a J-beta primer mix, a sample-barcoded 5' primer served in a second PCR lasting about 7 to 12 cycles. All cDNA molecules were each tagged by a template-switch adaptor with 12 random nucleotides. A single record per CDR3 protein comes from TCRdb applying MiXCR to the 5' RACE reads. The sample lists over a million distinct CDR3 sequences; roughly 59% were seen once. The clonotype originates from a young man in good health. Sequenced: blood.

In DNA, the CDR3 is TGTGCCAGCAGCCAAGAACCGGGACAGGGCGCCGGGGGATACAACACCGGGGAGCTGTTTTTT. Translated: CASSQEPGQGAGGYNTGELFF. The chain carries TRBV14 and TRBJ2-2, with 9 bases aligning to TRBD1. Germline CDR1 SGHDN, CDR2 FVKESK. V was pared by 0 bases and J by 2 bases, with 16 bases of the junction left unmatched. The CDR3 sequence is 21 residues long.